This entry lists 9 T cell receptor beta chains sequenced from one sample in a study of blood T cell repertoires in COVID-19. Sequencing used immunoSEQ multiplex PCR; TCRdb keeps in-frame clones, though not all of them. The repertoire has about 180,000 clones, about 89% of them found once; the top ten carry 1.5% to 2%. What was sequenced was peripheral blood. The receptors stem from a young man who had recovered from COVID-19.

The chain links TRBV5-4 to TRBJ2-2; D may be TRBD2 (6 bases). The CDR3 has 16 amino acids. Trimming removed 4 bases at V and 2 bases at J, with 15 bases between. Germline values: CDR1 SGHNT, CDR2 YYREEE (reference sequence). CDR3 sequence (DNA): TGTGCCAGCAGCCGCATCGGCGGGATCAACACCGGGGAGCTGTTTTTT. This codes for CASSRIGGINTGELFF.

This chain joins TRBV7-9 and TRBJ2-7, with D unclear. V was trimmed by 7 bases and J by 6 bases, leaving 28 bases between them. Germline V gives CDR1 SEHNR, CDR2 FQNEAQ (reference sequence). CDR3 length equals 17 residues. The CDR3, as DNA: TGTGCCAGCACCTTCCAGGCCATGAGCCATCGTAGTCCCGAGCAGTACTTC. Translation: CASTFQAMSHRSPEQYF.

The chain is built from TRBV2 and TRBJ2-2; a possible D gene is TRBD1 (6 bases). V gave up 8 bases and J gave up 4 bases, with 11 bases separating them. From germline, CDR1 is SNHLY and CDR2 FYNNEI. The CDR3 loop spans 13 amino acids. The CDR3 here is CASGVRGTGELFF. The CDR3 DNA is TGTGCCAGCGGAGTCAGGGGCACCGGGGAGCTGTTTTTT.

This sequence joins TRBV11-2 and TRBJ2-1; perhaps TRBD2 as D (5 bases). V shed 5 bases and J shed 7 bases, with 18 bases lying between them. Germline CDR1 is SGHAT and CDR2 is FQNNGV. The CDR3 loop spans 15 amino acids. In nucleotides, the CDR3 is TGTGCCAGCAGCCTCCCCCCCCTAGCAGGAAATGAGCAGTTCTTC. Protein sequence: CASSLPPLAGNEQFF.

The CDR3 coding sequence is TGTGCCAGCCGCCCTCCGGCCTGGAGGGGCTACACCTTC. Translated, it gives CASRPPAWRGYTF. The chain employs TRBV7-9 and TRBJ1-2; no clear D gene. V was clipped by 8 bases and J by 8 bases, with 18 bases between them. This CDR3 is 13 amino acids long. Germline loops: CDR1 SEHNR, CDR2 FQNEAQ (reference sequence).

The chain carries TRBV13 and TRBJ2-7, with a tentative D call TRBD2 (5 bases). The CDR3 totals 15 residues. CDR1 and CDR2 (germline): PRHDT, FYEKMQ (reference sequence). The ends were cut back, 4 bases at V and 0 bases at J, with 13 bases in the middle. DNA of the CDR3: TGTGCCAGCAGCTCGGCTAGCCACTACTCCTACGAGCAGTACTTC. Translating it yields CASSSASHYSYEQYF.

A few counts support this clone. The chain recombines TRBV7-9 with TRBJ1-1; D is unresolved. Trimming took 3 bases from V and 2 from J, leaving 7 bases between them. CDR1 SEHNR and CDR2 FQNEAQ come from the germline V gene (reference sequence). This CDR3 is built from 13 residues. The CDR3 DNA follows: TGTGCCAGCAGCTTCCTGCGTAACACTGAAGCTTTCTTT. The encoded protein is CASSFLRNTEAFF. The variable domain in full, with the rest retrieved from reference TRBV7-9 and TRBJ1-1, is DTGVSQNPRHKITKRGQNVTFRCDPISEHNRLYWYRQTLGQGPEFLTYFQNEAQLEKSRLLSDRFSAERPKGSFSTLEIQRTEQGDSAMYLCASSFLRNTEAFFGQGTRLTVV.

A single count supports this clone. The chain recombines TRBV9 with TRBJ2-5, with 12 bases identical to TRBD2. Germline values: CDR1 SGDLS, CDR2 YYNGEE. V shed 4 bases and J 2 bases; nucleotides not matched to a gene: 12. This CDR3 region has 18 residues. The chain's CDR3 is CASSSISSGRAGQETQYF. In nucleotides, the CDR3 is TGTGCCAGCAGCTCCATCTCTAGCGGGAGGGCCGGGCAAGAGACCCAGTACTTC.

J is TRBJ2-7 and V is TRBV12-5; 11 positions match TRBD2. This CDR3 comprises 20 residues. Germline-derived CDR1 and CDR2 are LGHNT and FRNRAP. V dropped 2 bases and J dropped 3; count of bases not matched to a gene: 18. This CDR3 reads CASGLIRPGTSGPTVYEQYF. CDR3 bases: TGTGCTAGTGGTTTGATAAGACCCGGGACTAGCGGACCGACTGTCTACGAGCAGTACTTC.